The T cell receptor (beta chain) described here comes from a study of cytomegalovirus exposure and HLA in healthy donors. 60 Vbeta and 13 Jbeta primers were used in PCR. The method was immunoSEQ multiplex PCR; TCRdb's version includes in-frame clones alone and lacks a portion of them. There are about 150,000 clones in the sample; around 78% occur only once, and 3% lies in the top ten. This CDR3 is built from 14 residues. The V end lost 6 bases, the J end lost 2 bases, and 13 bases lay between the germline ends. Germline V CDR1 and CDR2: MNHNS, SASEGT. This clone was detected only a few times. V and J are TRBV6-1 and TRBJ1-1, with D tentatively TRBD1 (6 bases). Input material: PBMCs. This TCR was sampled from a man aged 40-49 years in good health and CMV-seropositive. The DNA for the CDR3 is TGTGCCAGCAGCCCAAGAGGGGGTAACACTGAAGCTTTCTTT. It specifies CASSPRGGNTEAFF.